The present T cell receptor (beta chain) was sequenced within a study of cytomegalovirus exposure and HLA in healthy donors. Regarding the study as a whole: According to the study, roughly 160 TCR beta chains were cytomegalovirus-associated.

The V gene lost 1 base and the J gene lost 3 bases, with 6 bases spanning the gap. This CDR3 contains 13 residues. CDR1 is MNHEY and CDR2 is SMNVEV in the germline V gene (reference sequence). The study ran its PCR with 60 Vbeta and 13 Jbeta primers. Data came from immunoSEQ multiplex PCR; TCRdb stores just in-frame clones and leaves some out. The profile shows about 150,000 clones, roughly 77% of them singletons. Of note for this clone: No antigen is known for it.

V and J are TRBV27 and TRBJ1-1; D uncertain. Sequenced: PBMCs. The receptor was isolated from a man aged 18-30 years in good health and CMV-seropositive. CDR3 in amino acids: CASSLYRDTEAFF. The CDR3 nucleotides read TGTGCCAGCAGTTTATACAGAGACACTGAAGCTTTCTTT.